This T cell receptor beta chain was profiled in a study of CD8 T cells in Susac syndrome. In blood CD8+ and CD4+ T cells, TCR beta underwent sequencing. TEMRA cells were FACS-enriched, and CD8+ and CD4+ T cells were isolated negatively. Study observations and caveats: It was acknowledged in the study that its TCR sequencing and HLA analysis involved a relatively small number of individuals.

Of note for this clonotype: Antigen unknown.

Reverse transcription of roughly 0.5 to 1 ug RNA used random hexamers. Amplification of TCR beta CDR3 spanned 54 Vbeta and 13 Jbeta via immunoSEQ multiplex PCR. MiXCR was run by TCRdb on the immunoSEQ multiplex PCR reads, yielding one entry per CDR3 protein. The sample lists around 59,000 distinct CDR3 sequences, more than 80% occurring once. The clonotype comes from a human donor in good health. Material for sequencing was CD8+ T cells from PBMCs.

CDR3 loop: CASSSNRAGSKNSYEQYF. CDR3 bases: TGTGCCAGCAGCTCCAATCGGGCAGGGTCGAAAAACTCCTACGAGCAGTACTTC. The chain is built from TRBV7-9 and TRBJ2-7; possibly TRBD1 for D (5 bases). V was shortened by 4 bases and J by 0 bases, with 22 bases between the two germline ends. Germline V gives CDR1 SEHNR, CDR2 FQNEAQ (reference sequence). The CDR3 is 18 residues long.